This paragraph covers one TCR beta chain sequence. Methods used by the authors: Researchers report that nucleated cell counts were estimated from reference gene primer amplification. TCRdb's table, derived via immunoSEQ multiplex PCR, lists solely in-frame clones and lacks some. D and trimming were read from the DNA, whereas the V and J calls and clone size are those reported in that table. Here the sample spans 100,000 to 150,000 clones, less than 90% being singletons. This sample was taken from a study of blood T cell repertoires in COVID-19. Overall study context: Collection of acute and convalescent COVID-19 samples took place in the United States, Italy and Spain. In each case, the material was cDNA or gDNA derived from T cells, B-cell-depleted T cells, or PBMCs.

Sequencing was carried out using peripheral blood. The TCR originated in a woman in her twenties or thirties who had recovered from COVID-19.

The CDR3 DNA reads as TGTGCCAGCAGCGACAGAGGTGTGGAGCAGTACTTC. It yields the protein CASSDRGVEQYF. The chain is built from TRBV12-3 or TRBV12-4 and TRBJ2-7, with D possibly being TRBD1 (5 bases). The V and J ends lost 6 bases and 7 bases respectively, with 13 bases between them. The CDR3 spans 12 residues.